These T cell receptor beta chains were read from a single sample in a study of blood T cell repertoires in COVID-19. Here immunoSEQ multiplex PCR was the method, and the copy in TCRdb shows in-frame clones only, minus some. In the table there are about 70,000 clones, around nine tenths of which are singletons. The specimen sequenced was peripheral blood. Receptor source: a woman under 30 with acute or convalescent COVID-19. Each CDR3 is given with its conserved first and last residue. Each record gives: V gene, J gene, clone size, CDR3 protein. Clone size is not always given. Where it is, it says once, few, many or a class for expanded clones.

V: TRBV14; J: TRBJ2-2; size: many; CDR3: CASSQDLTAGELFF
V: TRBV29-1; J: TRBJ2-7; size: -; CDR3: CSVELYGTASYEQYF
V: TRBV20-1; J: TRBJ1-3; size: -; CDR3: CSASTGWGPSSGNTIYF
V: TRBV5-6; J: TRBJ2-7; size: -; CDR3: CASSSPRLAGGIEQYF
V: TRBV11-2; J: TRBJ1-6; size: -; CDR3: CASSLLQGTDNSPLHF
V: TRBV4-1; J: TRBJ2-1; size: -; CDR3: CASSWGHHNEQFF
V: TRBV4-2; J: TRBJ1-2; size: -; CDR3: CASSRKGGVRGQGYGYTF
V: TRBV7-8; J: TRBJ2-6; size: few; CDR3: CASSLAPRSGANVLTF
V: TRBV30; J: TRBJ2-1; size: -; CDR3: CAWSGGLAGLYEQFF
V: TRBV9; J: TRBJ2-1; size: -; CDR3: CASSQGDGTYEQFF